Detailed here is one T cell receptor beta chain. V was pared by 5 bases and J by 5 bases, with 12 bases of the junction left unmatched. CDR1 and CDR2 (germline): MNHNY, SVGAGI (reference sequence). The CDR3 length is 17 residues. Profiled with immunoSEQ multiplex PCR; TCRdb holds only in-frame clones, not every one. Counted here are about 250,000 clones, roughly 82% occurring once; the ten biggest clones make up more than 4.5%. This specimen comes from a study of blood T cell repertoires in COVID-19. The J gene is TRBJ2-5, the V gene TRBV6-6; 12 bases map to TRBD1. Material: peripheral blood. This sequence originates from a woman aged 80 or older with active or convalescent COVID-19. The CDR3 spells CASSPWSGTGGYETQYF. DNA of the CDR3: TGTGCCAGCAGTCCCTGGTCCGGGACAGGGGGCTATGAGACCCAGTACTTC.